A selection of T cell receptor beta chains follows, all from one sample in a study of T cells in localized non-small cell lung cancer. Sequencing was performed with immunoSEQ multiplex PCR; in TCRdb, only in-frame clones are kept and a portion is missing. In the table there are some 2,000 clones, about two fifths of which are singletons. The sample consisted of lung tumor tissue, taken before any cancer treatment. These receptors all stem from a male donor aged 60 or over with stage II lung adenocarcinoma. Both conserved end residues are part of each CDR3. The D gene is left open where the match is weak. Rows give clone size only sometimes, using once, few, many, or a class for an expanded clone.

abundance,d_gene,v_gene,j_gene,CDR3aa,CDR3nt
few,-,TRBV9,TRBJ1-5,CASSADSNQPQHF,TGTGCCAGCAGCGCTGATAGCAATCAGCCCCAGCATTTT
-,TRBD1,TRBV28,TRBJ2-7,CASNPLQGAGLRYEQYF,TGTGCCAGCAACCCCCTTCAGGGGGCTGGGCTCCGCTACGAGCAGTACTTC
medium-sized,TRBD1,TRBV11-3,TRBJ2-7,CASSSGQFSYEQYF,TGTGCCAGCAGCTCGGGACAGTTCTCCTACGAGCAGTACTTC
few,TRBD1,TRBV28,TRBJ1-1,CASKLMGTGPEAFF,TGTGCCAGCAAGCTCATGGGGACAGGGCCTGAAGCTTTCTTT
few,TRBD1,TRBV6-8,TRBJ1-1,CASSDRENTEAFF,TGTGCCAGCAGTGACAGGGAGAACACTGAAGCTTTCTTT
few,-,TRBV6-8,TRBJ2-7,CASSFGLTYEQYF,TGTGCCAGCAGTTTCGGCCTCACCTACGAGCAGTACTTC
-,-,TRBV28,TRBJ2-3,CASSLGGPVDTQYF,TGTGCCAGCAGTTTAGGCGGGCCAGTAGATACGCAGTATTTT
few,-,TRBV30,TRBJ2-2,CAWNKQRGTGELFF,TGTGCCTGGAATAAACAGCGAGGAACCGGGGAGCTGTTTTTT
-,-,TRBV28,TRBJ1-1,CASSSGGAGANTEAFF,TGTGCCAGCAGTTCGGGGGGGGCAGGGGCCAACACTGAAGCTTTCTTT
-,-,TRBV18,TRBJ2-5,CASSPPAHLETQYF,TGTGCCAGCTCACCGCCTGCCCATTTGGAGACCCAGTACTTC
few,-,TRBV6-8,TRBJ1-1,CAISVGAGNTEAFF,TGTGCCATCAGTGTGGGGGCAGGGAACACTGAAGCTTTCTTT
-,-,TRBV6-8,TRBJ2-5,CASSSYGETQYF,TGTGCCAGCTCCTCCTATGGGGAGACCCAGTACTTC
-,-,TRBV18,TRBJ2-3,CASSPRAGDTQYF,TGTGCCAGCTCACCCCGCGCTGGGGATACGCAGTATTTT
-,-,TRBV19,TRBJ1-5,CASSISPLLNQPQHF,TGTGCCAGTAGTATATCCCCTCTTTTAAATCAGCCCCAGCATTTT
-,-,TRBV6-8,TRBJ1-3,CATAGTGNTIYF,TGTGCCACGGCAGGGACTGGAAACACCATATATTTT
medium-sized,-,TRBV9,TRBJ2-3,CASTPGGGMVPDTQYF,TGTGCCAGCACCCCGGGGGGCGGGATGGTCCCAGATACGCAGTATTTT
few,-,TRBV29-1,TRBJ1-1,CSGAFELNTEAFF,TGCAGCGGGGCTTTCGAGTTGAACACTGAAGCTTTCTTT
once,-,TRBV28,TRBJ2-5,CASSSYTGPQETQYF,TGTGCCAGCAGTTCGTACACCGGACCCCAAGAGACCCAGTACTTC
once,-,TRBV14,TRBJ1-1,CASSQLAGFDTEAFF,TGTGCCAGCAGCCAGCTCGCGGGGTTCGACACTGAAGCTTTCTTT
-,-,TRBV18,TRBJ2-7,CASSPKENEQYF,TGTGCCAGCTCACCAAAAGAAAACGAGCAGTACTTC
few,-,TRBV11-3,TRBJ2-2,CASSPGKTSGELFF,TGTGCCAGCAGCCCTGGCAAAACGTCCGGGGAGCTGTTTTTT
-,-,TRBV29-1,TRBJ2-7,CSVGGDSSYEQYF,TGCAGCGTTGGCGGAGATAGCTCCTACGAGCAGTACTTC
-,-,TRBV18,TRBJ1-1,CASSPNGATPEAFF,TGTGCCAGCTCACCCAACGGGGCAACTCCTGAAGCTTTCTTT
-,TRBD1,TRBV30,TRBJ2-7,CAWSRQGRRGGEQYF,TGTGCCTGGAGTCGACAGGGGAGAAGAGGGGGCGAGCAGTACTTC
once,TRBD1,TRBV30,TRBJ1-1,CAGSRGTEAFF,TGTGCCGGGAGCAGGGGGACTGAAGCTTTCTTT
-,-,TRBV30,TRBJ2-1,CACSTSYSEQFF,TGTGCCTGCTCAACTAGTTACAGTGAGCAGTTCTTC
few,-,TRBV10-3,TRBJ1-1,CAISDSNRDTEAFF,TGTGCCATCAGTGACTCCAATCGGGACACTGAAGCTTTCTTT
once,-,TRBV28,TRBJ1-2,CASSLGYQKNYGYTF,TGTGCCAGCAGTTTGGGTTATCAGAAAAACTATGGCTACACCTTC
few,-,TRBV11-3,TRBJ1-2,CASSLGAMGFNYGYTF,TGTGCCAGCAGCCTCGGGGCAATGGGGTTTAACTATGGCTACACCTTC
-,TRBD2,TRBV19,TRBJ2-1,CASSTTPFDLAGGSEQFF,TGTGCCAGTAGTACAACGCCTTTTGACCTAGCGGGAGGGAGCGAGCAGTTCTTC
medium-sized,-,TRBV9,TRBJ1-2,CASTFSANYGYTF,TGTGCCAGCACCTTCAGTGCGAACTATGGCTACACCTTC
-,-,TRBV30,TRBJ2-7,CAWSSTGRYEQYF,TGTGCCTGGAGTTCGACAGGCCGCTACGAGCAGTACTTC
-,TRBD1,TRBV18,TRBJ2-3,CASSPLGTVTDTQYF,TGTGCCAGCTCCCCCCTGGGGACAGTTACAGATACGCAGTATTTT
few,-,TRBV9,TRBJ2-7,CASSKEAREQYF,TGTGCCAGCAGCAAGGAGGCTCGCGAGCAGTACTTC
few,-,TRBV11-3,TRBJ1-1,CASSLDGVNTEAFF,TGTGCCAGCAGCTTAGACGGAGTGAACACTGAAGCTTTCTTT
few,TRBD1,TRBV6-8,TRBJ1-2,CASRIAGTGVGYTF,TGTGCCAGCAGGATCGCCGGGACAGGGGTTGGCTACACCTTC
few,-,TRBV9,TRBJ1-5,CASNRAGHPSNQPQHF,TGTGCCAGCAACCGAGCGGGACATCCTAGCAATCAGCCCCAGCATTTT
few,TRBD2,TRBV5-1,TRBJ2-2,CASRLAGGAGELFF,TGCGCCTCCCGACTAGCGGGGGGGGCCGGGGAGCTGTTTTTT
few,-,TRBV19,TRBJ1-5,CASSPRGSNQPQHF,TGTGCCAGTAGTCCCCGAGGCAGCAATCAGCCCCAGCATTTT
-,-,TRBV28,TRBJ2-3,CASSPGVNTQYF,TGTGCCAGCTCTCCTGGGGTAAATACGCAGTATTTT